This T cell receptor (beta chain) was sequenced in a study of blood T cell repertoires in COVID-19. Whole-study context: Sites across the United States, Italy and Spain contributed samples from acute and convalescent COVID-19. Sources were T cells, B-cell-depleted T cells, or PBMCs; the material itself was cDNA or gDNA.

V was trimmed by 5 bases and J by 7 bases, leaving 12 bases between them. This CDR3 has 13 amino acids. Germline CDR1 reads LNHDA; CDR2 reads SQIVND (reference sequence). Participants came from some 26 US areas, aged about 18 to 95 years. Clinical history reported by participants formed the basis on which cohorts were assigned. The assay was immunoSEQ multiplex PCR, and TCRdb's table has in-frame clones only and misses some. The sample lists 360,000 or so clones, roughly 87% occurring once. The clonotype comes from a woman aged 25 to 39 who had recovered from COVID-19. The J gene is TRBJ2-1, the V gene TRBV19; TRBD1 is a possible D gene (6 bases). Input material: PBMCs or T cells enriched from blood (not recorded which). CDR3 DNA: TGTGCCAGTAGTTCGCGAGGGGGAAATGAGCAGTTCTTC. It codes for CASSSRGGNEQFF.